Shown below are 9 T cell receptor beta chains from a single sample sequenced in a study of cytomegalovirus exposure and HLA in healthy donors. TCRdb's copy holds only in-frame clones and misses some; the assay was immunoSEQ multiplex PCR. The sample shows 260,000 or so clones, around nine tenths of them seen only once. The source material was PBMCs. These receptors originate from a man between 18 and 29 years old in good health and CMV-seronegative.

The rearrangement joins TRBV11-3 to TRBJ2-1, with TRBD2 matching over 11 bases. CDR3 size: 16 residues. Per the germline V gene, CDR1 is SGHNT and CDR2 is YENEEA. The V segment lost 2 bases and the J segment 6 bases; nucleotides outside the gene matches: 6. The CDR3 spells CASSLRTGTSGNEQFF. The DNA of the CDR3 is TGTGCCAGCAGCTTACGAACCGGGACTAGCGGCAATGAGCAGTTCTTC.

This rearrangement joins TRBV25-1 to TRBJ1-3, with D hard to call. Trimming took 2 bases from V and 9 from J, leaving 5 bases between them. The CDR3 extends over 11 amino acids. The V gene's germline CDR1 is MGHDK and CDR2 SYGVNS. The CDR3, as DNA: TGTGCCAGCAGTGAAAAAGCCACCATATATTTT. Residues: CASSEKATIYF. Filled out from reference TRBV25-1 and TRBJ1-3, the complete variable domain reads EADIYQTPRYLVIGTGKKITLECSQTMGHDKMYWYQQDPGMELHLIHYSYGVNSTEKGDLSSESTVSRIRTEHFPLTLESARPSHTSQYLCASSEKATIYFGEGSWLTVV.

The chain couples TRBV25-1 to TRBJ2-3; D gene unclear. V was trimmed by 10 bases and J by 4 bases, leaving 9 bases between them. CDR3 length: 11 amino acids. Germline V lookup: CDR1 MGHDK, CDR2 SYGVNS. The CDR3 region has the DNA TGTGCCACCCGCGGCGCAGATACGCAGTATTTT. This translates into CATRGADTQYF.

CDR3 amino acids: CASSLVGRGNTEAFF. Written as DNA, the CDR3 is TGCGCCAGCAGCTTGGTCGGCAGGGGGAACACTGAAGCTTTCTTT. The chain has TRBV5-1 and TRBJ1-1, with D tentatively TRBD1 (6 bases). The length of the CDR3 is 15 residues. The germline V gene has CDR1 SGHRS and CDR2 YFSETQ. Trimming took off 0 bases at V and 1 base at J, with 10 bases between the two ends. Based on the CDR3 plus reference TRBV5-1 and TRBJ1-1, the full variable domain is KAGVTQTPRYLIKTRGQQVTLSCSPISGHRSVSWYQQTPGQGLQFLFEYFSETQRNKGNFPGRFSGRQFSNSRSEMNVSTLELGDSALYLCASSLVGRGNTEAFFGQGTRLTVV.

The chain uses TRBV4-3 and TRBJ1-2; possibly TRBD1 for D (5 bases). This CDR3 is 14 amino acids long. The germline V gene encodes CDR1 LGHNA and CDR2 YSLEER. Trimming removed 1 base from V and 8 bases from J, with 14 bases in between. The CDR3 region is CASSQVGQGWGYTF. In DNA, the CDR3 is TGCGCCAGCAGCCAAGTAGGTCAGGGCTGGGGCTACACCTTC.

This clone was detected only once. The chain has TRBV27 and TRBJ1-6; 7 bases align to TRBD1. The germline gives CDR1 MNHEY, CDR2 SMNVEV (reference sequence). Unmatched junction bases numbered 9, after V lost 6 bases and J lost 7 bases. CDR3 size: 15 residues. The CDR3 loop is CASRLGQAGNSPLHF. The CDR3 DNA reads TGTGCCAGCAGGCTTGGACAGGCCGGGAATTCACCCCTCCACTTT.

This clone was seen many times. This chain joins TRBV4-1 and TRBJ1-5; no definite D call. CDR1 is MGHRA, CDR2 YSYEKL, per germline. This CDR3 comprises 16 residues. The V and J ends lost 0 bases and 0 bases respectively, with 9 bases between them. The CDR3: CASSQEVQNSNQPQHF. DNA for the CDR3: TGCGCCAGCAGCCAAGAGGTACAGAATAGCAATCAGCCCCAGCATTTT.

In its sample, this clone was seen a few times. The chain joins TRBV12-2 to TRBJ2-7; TRBD1, the D gene given by the table, was not confirmed from the DNA. TRBV12-2 is termed a pseudogene. The CDR3 is 13 amino acids. The CDR3 region has the DNA TGTGCAAGTCGTTGGACAGGGGGCTACGAGCAGTACTTC. Protein product: CASRWTGGYEQYF.

The chain joins TRBV9 to TRBJ2-1; D gene unclear. This CDR3 is built from 12 residues. Trimming removed 3 bases from V and 10 bases from J, with 11 bases in between. Germline V gene sequence: CDR1 SGDLS, CDR2 YYNGEE. CDR3 DNA sequence: TGTGCCAGCAGCGCCCCCACAAAAGAGCAGTTCTTC. It is translated as CASSAPTKEQFF.